Listed below are T cell receptor beta chains from one sample, sequenced in a study of T cell changes during pregnancy in multiple sclerosis. Profiling relied on immunoSEQ multiplex PCR, and the TCRdb table lists in-frame clones only, not all of them. Of about 40,000 clones in the sample, more than 80% were seen once. Sequences were derived from peripheral blood, sampled before pregnancy. Source of these receptors: a female donor with multiple sclerosis, enrolled in a pregnancy study. Each CDR3 is given with its conserved first and last residue. The D gene is left open where the match is weak. Only part of the rows carry a size: once, few, many, or a class if the clone is expanded.

clone_size j_call d_call v_call cdr3_aa cdr3_nt
once TRBJ2-1 - TRBV5-1 CASSLYSSYNEQFF TGCGCCAGCAGCCTGTATAGCTCCTACAATGAGCAGTTCTTC
once TRBJ2-3 TRBD2 TRBV4-1 CASLGVAGEKGATDTQYF TGCGCCAGCCTCGGGGTAGCGGGAGAAAAGGGGGCCACAGATACGCAGTATTTT
- TRBJ1-1 - TRBV19 CASSPFATEPNTEAFF TGTGCCAGTAGTCCCTTCGCGACAGAGCCGAACACTGAAGCTTTCTTT
- TRBJ2-7 TRBD2 TRBV7-6 CASSLRTSGRGWNYEQYF TGTGCCAGCAGCTTAAGGACTAGCGGGAGGGGGTGGAACTACGAGCAGTACTTC
once TRBJ2-5 TRBD1 TRBV6-1 CASRGGTGYQETQYF TGTGCCAGCAGGGGGGGGACAGGGTACCAAGAGACCCAGTACTTC
- TRBJ2-3 TRBD2 TRBV5-1 CASSLEGSGGTDTQYF TGCGCCAGCAGCTTGGAAGGTAGCGGGGGTACAGATACGCAGTATTTT
- TRBJ1-2 - TRBV6-1 CASSERPTPNYGYTF TGTGCCAGCAGTGAACGACCGACTCCTAACTATGGCTACACCTTC
- TRBJ1-4 TRBD1 TRBV18 CASSPQTGSDEKLFF TGTGCCAGCTCACCACAGACAGGGTCGGACGAAAAACTGTTTTTT
- TRBJ1-2 - TRBV14 CASSQDWAYGYTF TGTGCCAGCAGCCAAGATTGGGCCTATGGCTACACCTTC
once TRBJ2-3 TRBD1 TRBV7-3 CASSTRTGKITDTQYF TGTGCCAGCAGCACCCGGACAGGGAAAATCACAGATACGCAGTATTTT
- TRBJ2-1 TRBD2 TRBV28 CASRLAGINEQFF TGTGCCAGTAGACTAGCGGGTATCAATGAGCAGTTCTTC
- TRBJ1-1 - TRBV5-4 CASSPAVTDGNTEAFF TGTGCCAGCAGCCCGGCCGTGACAGATGGGAACACTGAAGCTTTCTTT
- TRBJ2-7 - TRBV4-2 CASSQVKASSYEQYF TGTGCCAGCAGCCAGGTAAAGGCTAGCTCCTACGAGCAGTACTTC
- TRBJ1-2 - TRBV4-1 CANSQDRRGGYGYTF TGCGCCAACAGCCAAGATCGGAGGGGAGGCTATGGCTACACCTTC
- TRBJ1-5 - TRBV23-1 CASTIDWGPHMGQPQHF TGCGCCAGCACCATCGATTGGGGCCCACACATGGGGCAGCCCCAGCATTTT
- TRBJ1-3 - TRBV2 CASNTEPGGLGNTIYF TGTGCCAGCAACACGGAGCCCGGGGGGCTAGGAAACACCATATATTTT
once TRBJ2-1 TRBD1 TRBV6-5 CASSFTGTGDHEQFF TGTGCCAGCAGTTTTACCGGGACAGGGGACCATGAGCAGTTCTTC
- TRBJ2-7 - TRBV21-1 CASKGLTAYEQYF TGTGCCAGCAAGGGGCTCACAGCGTACGAGCAGTACTTC
- TRBJ2-2 - TRBV18 CASSPKQATTGSTGELFF TGTGCCAGCTCACCCAAGCAGGCGACGACAGGATCAACCGGGGAGCTGTTTTTT
- TRBJ1-2 TRBD1 TRBV9 CASQGTANYGYTF TGTGCCAGCCAAGGGACAGCTAACTATGGCTACACCTTC
once TRBJ2-5 - TRBV7-9 CASSPEGPGEEETQYF TGTGCCAGCAGCCCCGAAGGTCCAGGGGAAGAAGAGACCCAGTACTTC
- TRBJ2-7 - TRBV5-1 CASSLAQDFPYEQYF TGCGCCAGCAGCTTGGCCCAGGACTTCCCCTACGAGCAGTACTTC
- TRBJ2-2 TRBD1 TRBV10-3 CAIRAPGTGRTGELFF TGTGCCATCAGGGCACCCGGGACAGGGCGCACCGGGGAGCTGTTTTTT
- TRBJ2-1 TRBD2 TRBV30 CAWSFGREEYNEQFF TGTGCCTGGAGCTTCGGGCGGGAGGAGTACAATGAGCAGTTCTTC
- TRBJ2-2 - TRBV6-5 CATYRDKNTGELFF TGTGCCACCTACCGGGACAAAAACACCGGGGAGCTGTTTTTT
- TRBJ2-7 TRBD2 TRBV7-6 CASSFGTSGKGGYEQYF TGTGCCAGCAGCTTCGGGACTAGCGGGAAAGGAGGCTACGAGCAGTACTTC
- TRBJ2-5 - TRBV30 CAWSMGGLQETQYF TGTGCCTGGAGTATGGGGGGACTTCAAGAGACCCAGTACTTC
- TRBJ2-5 - TRBV7-2 CASSLAGGASFFGETQYF TGTGCCAGCAGCTTAGCTGGGGGGGCTAGCTTCTTCGGCGAGACCCAGTACTTC
- TRBJ2-5 - TRBV27 CASYPGEGKTQYF TGTGCCAGTTACCCAGGGGAGGGGAAGACCCAGTACTTC
- TRBJ2-7 TRBD1 TRBV4-3 CASSQVGTGVNEQYF TGCGCCAGCAGCCAAGTCGGGACAGGGGTCAACGAGCAGTACTTC
- TRBJ2-7 TRBD1 TRBV5-1 CASSPEDRVDEQYF TGCGCCAGCAGCCCTGAGGACAGGGTCGACGAGCAGTACTTC
- TRBJ2-5 - TRBV5-1 CASSQGHLQETQYF TGCGCCAGCAGCCAGGGACATCTACAAGAGACCCAGTACTTC
- TRBJ2-1 TRBD2 TRBV9 CASSVTSGYNEQFF TGTGCCAGCAGCGTAACTAGCGGTTACAATGAGCAGTTCTTC
- TRBJ2-1 - TRBV14 CASSQITGGSYNEQFF TGTGCCAGCAGCCAAATAACCGGGGGCTCCTACAATGAGCAGTTCTTC
- TRBJ2-1 TRBD2 TRBV7-6 CASSLGLAGGGEQFF TGTGCCAGCAGCTTAGGGTTAGCGGGAGGCGGTGAGCAGTTCTTC
- TRBJ2-1 TRBD2 TRBV29-1 CSVDGLADPNSYNEQFF TGCAGCGTTGATGGACTAGCGGACCCGAACTCCTACAATGAGCAGTTCTTC
- TRBJ2-1 TRBD2 TRBV28 CASTLAGETNEQFF TGTGCCAGCACCCTAGCGGGAGAGACCAATGAGCAGTTCTTC
medium-sized TRBJ2-2 - TRBV7-2 CASRPSGSLLSGELFF TGTGCCAGCAGACCTTCGGGGAGCCTTTTAAGTGGGGAGCTGTTTTTT
- TRBJ1-5 TRBD1 TRBV30 CAWSVGQVNQPQHF TGTGCCTGGAGTGTGGGACAGGTCAATCAGCCCCAGCATTTT
- TRBJ2-1 TRBD2 TRBV27 CASGTSGAYNEQFF TGTGCCAGCGGGACTAGCGGGGCGTACAATGAGCAGTTCTTC
- TRBJ2-1 - TRBV5-1 CASSLGGGASYNEQFF TGCGCCAGCAGCTTGGGAGGCGGAGCCTCCTACAATGAGCAGTTCTTC
- TRBJ2-2 TRBD2 TRBV7-9 CASSPLPGLAGDFGELFF TGTGCCAGCAGCCCGCTCCCGGGACTAGCGGGAGATTTCGGGGAGCTGTTTTTT
- TRBJ2-1 TRBD2 TRBV10-3 CAISPGGGYEQFF TGTGCCATCAGCCCCGGGGGGGGATATGAGCAGTTCTTC
- TRBJ2-3 TRBD2 TRBV7-9 CASSLGLAGTDTQYF TGTGCCAGCAGCTTAGGCCTAGCGGGCACAGATACGCAGTATTTT
few TRBJ1-1 - TRBV14 CASSQGAEAFF TGTGCCAGCAGCCAGGGAGCCGAAGCTTTCTTT
- TRBJ1-2 TRBD1 TRBV19 CASRPYRDSYGYTF TGTGCCAGTAGGCCTTACCGGGACAGCTATGGCTACACCTTC
once TRBJ1-2 - TRBV30 CAWRYRDQDGYTF TGTGCCTGGAGATACAGGGATCAAGATGGCTACACCTTC
- TRBJ2-1 - TRBV4-2 CASSQEIRFYNEQFF TGTGCCAGCAGCCAAGAGATACGGTTCTACAATGAGCAGTTCTTC
- TRBJ1-2 TRBD1 TRBV28 CASSRGTGGYGYTF TGTGCCAGCAGTCGAGGGACAGGGGGTTACGGCTACACCTTC